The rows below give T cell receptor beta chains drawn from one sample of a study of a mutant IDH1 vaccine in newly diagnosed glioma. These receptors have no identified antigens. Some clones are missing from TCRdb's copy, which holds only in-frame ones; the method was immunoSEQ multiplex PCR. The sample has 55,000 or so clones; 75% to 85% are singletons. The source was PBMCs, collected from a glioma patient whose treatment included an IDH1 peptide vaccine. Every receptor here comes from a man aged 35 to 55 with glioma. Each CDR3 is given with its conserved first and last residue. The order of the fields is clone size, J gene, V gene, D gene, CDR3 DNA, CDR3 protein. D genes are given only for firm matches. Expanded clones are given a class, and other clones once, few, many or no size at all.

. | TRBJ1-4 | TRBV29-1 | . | TGCAGCGGAACGGGATATGGCGGTGAAAAACTGTTTTTT | CSGTGYGGEKLFF
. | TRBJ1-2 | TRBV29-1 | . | TGCAGCGCGGTATCCTGGGGGGCGCAGGGCTACACCTTC | CSAVSWGAQGYTF
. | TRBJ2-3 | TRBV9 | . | TGTGCCAGCAGCGTAGGGGGGACGGAACCCACAGATACGCAGTATTTT | CASSVGGTEPTDTQYF
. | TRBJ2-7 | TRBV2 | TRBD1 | TGTGCCAGCAGGGAAGACAGGGTGAACACCTACGAGCAGTACTTC | CASREDRVNTYEQYF
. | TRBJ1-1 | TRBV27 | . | TGTGCCAGCAGTTTGGCAGGGTGGCTCACTGAAGCTTTCTTT | CASSLAGWLTEAFF
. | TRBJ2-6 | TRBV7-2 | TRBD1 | TGTGCCAGCAGCTATAACAGGGGGGAGAATCCTGGGGCCAACGTCCTGACTTTC | CASSYNRGENPGANVLTF
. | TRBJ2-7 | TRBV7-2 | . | TGTGCCAGCAGCCTCCGGAGGGGGCGGTTTTATGGCGAGCAGTACTTC | CASSLRRGRFYGEQYF
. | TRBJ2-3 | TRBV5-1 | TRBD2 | TGCGCCAGCAGCTTGGACTCACTAGCGGGCCAATTTAATACGCAGTATTTT | CASSLDSLAGQFNTQYF
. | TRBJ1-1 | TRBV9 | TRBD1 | TGTGCCAGCAGTGATTCCGGGACAGCGTTGAACACTGAAGCTTTCTTT | CASSDSGTALNTEAFF
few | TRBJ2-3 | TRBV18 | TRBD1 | TGTGCCAGCTCCGTCCCGACAGGGGGGGATACGCAGTATTTT | CASSVPTGGDTQYF
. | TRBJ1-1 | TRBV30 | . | TGTGCCTGGAATCGGCCAGGAGGGAACACTGAAGCTTTCTTT | CAWNRPGGNTEAFF
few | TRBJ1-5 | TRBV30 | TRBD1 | TGTGCCTGGAGTGTACCCCAGGGGGTGGCAAATCAGCCCCAGCATTTT | CAWSVPQGVANQPQHF
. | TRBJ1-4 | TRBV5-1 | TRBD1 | TGCGCCAGCTCCGATGGGCAGGGACAGCAAAAACTGTTTTTT | CASSDGQGQQKLFF
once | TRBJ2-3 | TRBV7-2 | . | TGTGCCAGTACCGGTACCCTGCTCTACAGGGGCACAGATACGCAGTATTTT | CASTGTLLYRGTDTQYF
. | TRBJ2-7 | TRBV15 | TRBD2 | TGTGCCACCAGCAGAGATCTGGGGGAGGGTTCCTACGAGCAGTACTTC | CATSRDLGEGSYEQYF
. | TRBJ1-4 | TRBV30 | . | TGTGCCTGGAGTGAGACACCGCTAATCGGTGAAAAACTGTTTTTT | CAWSETPLIGEKLFF
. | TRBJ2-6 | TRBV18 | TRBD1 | TGTGCCAGCTCACCACGGACAGGTAACTCTGGGGCCAACGTCCTGACTTTC | CASSPRTGNSGANVLTF
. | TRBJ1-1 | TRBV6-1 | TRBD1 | TGTGCCAGCAGGCGGGACAGGGCGGGAACTGAAGCTTTCTTT | CASRRDRAGTEAFF
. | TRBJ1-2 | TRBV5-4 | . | TGTGCCAGCAGCGAAAAGACAGGAAACTATGGCTACACCTTC | CASSEKTGNYGYTF
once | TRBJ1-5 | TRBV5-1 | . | TGCGCCAGCAGCTTGAGAGAGAATCAGCCCCAGCATTTT | CASSLRENQPQHF
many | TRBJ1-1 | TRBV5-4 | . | TGTGCCAGCAGCTCGGACAGCATGAGCACTGAAGCTTTCTTT | CASSSDSMSTEAFF
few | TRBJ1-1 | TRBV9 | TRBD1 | TGTGCCAGCAGCGTAGTGGGGAAAACAGGGGGCGGGAACACTGAAGCTTTCTTT | CASSVVGKTGGGNTEAFF
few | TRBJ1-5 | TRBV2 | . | TGTGCCAGCAGTGGTGGCAGGGGCCGAGGCAATCAGCCCCAGCATTTT | CASSGGRGRGNQPQHF
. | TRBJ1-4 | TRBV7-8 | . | TGTGCCAGCAGCCTGACGACCGGGTCCATTAATGAAAAACTGTTTTTT | CASSLTTGSINEKLFF